The next 11 T cell receptor beta chains were all read from a single sample in a study of T cell responses to AZD1222 COVID-19 vaccine. Repertoires were generated with immunoSEQ multiplex PCR, while TCRdb's copy carries only in-frame clones and drops some. The profile covers 100,000 or so clones, with approximately 92% appearing a single time and 44% taken by the ten largest. Sample: peripheral blood, taken 28 days after the second AZD1222 dose. The receptors shown here come from an adult who received the AZD1222 COVID-19 vaccine.

CDR3 sequence reads: CASSVWEQASTDTQYF. The CDR3 DNA reads TGTGCCAGCAGCGTATGGGAACAGGCCAGCACAGATACGCAGTATTTT. The V and J genes are TRBV9 and TRBJ2-3; TRBD1 is a possible D gene (5 bases). The ends were cut back, 1 base at V and 0 bases at J, with 12 bases in the middle. The germline V gene encodes CDR1 SGDLS and CDR2 YYNGEE. This CDR3 region has 16 residues.

The V call is TRBV18, the J call TRBJ1-2, with D possibly matching TRBD1 (5 bases). Trimming pared 3 bases from V and 3 bases from J, leaving 11 bases between. The CDR3 totals 14 residues. Germline CDR1 is KGHSH and CDR2 is LQKENI. CDR3 protein: CASSPGRDHYGYTF. For the CDR3, the DNA is TGTGCCAGCTCACCGGGCAGGGACCACTATGGCTACACCTTC.

The rearrangement uses TRBV6-5 and TRBJ1-3; no clear D gene. The germline V and J ends were trimmed by 6 bases and 8 bases, with 8 bases remaining between them. The germline V gene has CDR1 MNHEY and CDR2 SVGAGI. CDR3 size: 11 residues. The CDR3 coding sequence is TGTGCCAGCAGCTACAGAGACACCATATATTTT. Encoded protein: CASSYRDTIYF.

This sequence joins TRBV3-1 (or the pseudogene TRBV3-2) and TRBJ2-1, with TRBD2 identical over 7 bases. Germline CDR1 LGHDT, CDR2 YNNKEL (reference sequence). The V segment lost 2 bases and the J segment 8 bases; nucleotides outside the gene matches: 12. The length of the CDR3 is 16 residues. In DNA form, the CDR3 reads TGTGCCAGCAGCCAAAGCGCTAGCGGAGGTCTCTATGAGCAGTTCTTC. Residues: CASSQSASGGLYEQFF.

The V and J genes are TRBV7-9 and TRBJ1-1; D gene uncertain. This CDR3 has 14 residues. The germline V gene encodes CDR1 SEHNR and CDR2 FQNEAQ (reference sequence). Trimming removed 1 base from V and 4 bases from J, with 10 bases in between. CDR3 sequence reads: CASSLDGTSTEAFF. For the CDR3, the DNA is TGTGCCAGCAGCTTAGACGGTACGTCCACTGAAGCTTTCTTT.

The chain carries TRBV20-1 and TRBJ2-7; D perhaps matches TRBD2 (6 bases). Trimming removed 6 bases from V and 6 bases from J, with 12 bases in between. CDR1 DFQATT and CDR2 SNEGSKA come from the germline V gene (reference sequence). This CDR3 contains 11 residues. CDR3 coding DNA: TGCAGTGCCCTGACTAGAGGCGAGCAGTACTTC. Translated: CSALTRGEQYF.

This clone showed up just a few times. V and J are TRBV5-4 and TRBJ2-7; D possibly corresponds to TRBD1 (5 bases). The V gene lost 0 bases and the J gene lost 6 bases, with 10 bases spanning the gap. There are 13 residues in the CDR3. Germline CDR1 SGHNT, CDR2 YYREEE (reference sequence). CDR3 sequence: CASSLEGLFEQYF. The DNA of the CDR3 is TGTGCCAGCAGCTTGGAGGGGTTGTTCGAGCAGTACTTC.

A single count supports this clone. The V call is TRBV5-1, the J call TRBJ1-1; 10 bases match TRBD1. The CDR3 has 15 amino acids. Germline loops: CDR1 SGHRS, CDR2 YFSETQ. The ends lost 0 bases at V and 4 bases at J; junction bases unmatched: 3. The CDR3 DNA is TGCGCCAGCAGCTTGGGGGGACAGGGGAGCACTGAAGCTTTCTTT. Translating gives CASSLGGQGSTEAFF.

The CDR3 sequence is CSVPKGALGGEQFF. CDR3 DNA: TGCAGCGTCCCGAAGGGGGCCCTCGGCGGTGAGCAGTTCTTC. The rearrangement links TRBV29-1 to TRBJ2-1; 7 positions agree with TRBD1. CDR3 size: 14 residues. Germline CDR1 and CDR2: SQVTM and ANQGSEA. V shed 6 bases and J 9 bases; nucleotides not matched to a gene: 14.

The chain uses TRBV4-3 and TRBJ2-7; the D gene is possibly TRBD2 (5 bases). V shed 0 bases and J shed 7 bases, with 19 bases lying between them. CDR1 and CDR2 from the germline V gene are LGHNA and YSLEER. This CDR3 contains 16 residues. In DNA, the CDR3 is TGCGCCAGCAGCCAAGACTGGTCGGAAGAAGGGAGAGAGCAGTACTTC. Amino acid sequence: CASSQDWSEEGREQYF.

The chain couples TRBV6-5 to TRBJ2-7; tentatively, D is TRBD1 (5 bases). CDR3 length: 15 amino acids. Germline CDR1 MNHEY, CDR2 SVGAGI. V lost 5 bases and J 0 bases, leaving 14 bases between the germline ends. CDR3 sequence (DNA): TGTGCCAGCAGTCCTAGACAGTATAGCTCCTACGAGCAGTACTTC. Translated: CASSPRQYSSYEQYF.